This TCR beta chain comes out of a study of cytomegalovirus exposure and HLA in healthy donors. The CDR3 is 14 residues long. The V gene's germline CDR1 is MNHEY and CDR2 SVGAGI. Trimming cost V 7 bases and J 8 bases, with 18 bases left between them. PCR used 60 Vbeta primers and 13 Jbeta primers. Sequenced by immunoSEQ multiplex PCR; TCRdb stores in-frame clones only, minus some. The sample has about 140,000 clones, roughly 76% seen once. This clone was observed a few times. Its antigen is currently unknown. Study observations and caveats: Altogether, 150 to 200 TCR beta chains were recorded as cytomegalovirus-associated. Within an earlier analysis, most TCR beta V segments proved productive either about 90% or about 30% of the time. Cytomegalovirus status was reportedly diagnosed by the classifier with high specificity and sensitivity. Later on, an analysis showed TCR association rates differing by HLA locus, with DRB1 the most and HLA-C the fewest.

Sequenced input: PBMCs. V and J are TRBV6-5 and TRBJ2-1; no clear D. The clonotype comes from a female donor in good health and CMV-seronegative. The CDR3 sequence: CASTPYVFSDEQFF. Written as DNA, the CDR3 is TGTGCCAGCACTCCTTATGTATTTTCCGATGAGCAGTTCTTC.